These 24 T cell receptor beta chains share one sample of origin, sequenced in a study of regulatory T cells in long-lasting Graves disease. Stated time point: newly diagnosed GD, antithyroid drugs for less than 3 months. RNA isolated from PBMCs was used to make the TCR library. Arm-PCR of CDR3 regions with iRepertoire HTBI primers generated TCR beta libraries. One entry per CDR3 protein results from TCRdb running MiXCR on the multiplex PCR reads. The table includes hundreds of thousands of distinct CDR3 sequences, roughly 15% detected once. The source was peripheral blood mononuclear cells (PBMCs), collected at new diagnosis, from a patient treated with antithyroid drugs. These TCRs come from a female donor with Graves disease.

The table lists this clonotype with a few counts. It differs at one base from a far larger clone, so likely a read error. The chain couples TRBV4-2 to TRBJ2-1; TRBD1 matches at 7 bases. With V trimmed by 1 base and J by 10 bases, 10 bases remained unmatched. The CDR3 contains 15 residues. Per germline, CDR1 LGHNA and CDR2 YNFKEQ. The CDR3 is CASSQAQGSSYEQFF. The CDR3 nucleotides are TGTGCCAGCAGCCAAGCACAGGGGTCCTCCTACGAGCAGTTCTTC.

This clonotype came up many times. The chain has TRBV12-3 or TRBV12-4 and TRBJ1-4; weak D call: TRBD1 (5 bases). The CDR3 length is 14 residues. The V and J ends lost 3 bases and 7 bases respectively, with 12 bases between them. CDR3 sequence: CASSLGGTGEKLFF. The CDR3 region has the DNA TGTGCCAGCAGTTTGGGGGGTACGGGTGAAAAACTGTTTTTT.

V gene TRBV6-5 combines with J gene TRBJ2-7, with D perhaps TRBD2 (7 bases). This CDR3 has 14 residues. CDR1 MNHEY and CDR2 SVGAGI come from the germline V gene. The germline V and J ends were trimmed by 3 bases and 4 bases, with 13 bases remaining between them. CDR3 DNA sequence: TGTGCCAGCAGTTATGGGGGGGCCTGGTACGAGCAGTACTTC. It codes for CASSYGGAWYEQYF.

This clonotype came up a few times. The rearrangement joins TRBV20-1 to TRBJ2-1; weak D call: TRBD2 (5 bases). V was clipped by 5 bases and J by 5 bases, with 13 bases between them. Germline assignment: CDR1 DFQATT and CDR2 SNEGSKA (reference sequence). This CDR3 comprises 13 residues. The CDR3 coding sequence is TGCAGTGCTCAAAAGTGGGGAGACAATGAGCAGTTCTTC. Residues: CSAQKWGDNEQFF.

This clonotype was found many times. This rearrangement joins TRBV11-2 to TRBJ2-3; 8 nucleotides line up with TRBD2. The CDR3 is made up of 17 amino acids. V shed 2 bases, J shed 3 bases, and the junction held 10 bases outside the gene matches. Per germline, CDR1 SGHAT and CDR2 FQNNGV. In DNA form, the CDR3 reads TGTGCCAGCAGCTTATACCCTTTGGCGGGGGGAACAGATACGCAGTATTTT. Encoded protein: CASSLYPLAGGTDTQYF.

This clonotype was observed many times. This chain uses TRBV7-9 with TRBJ1-2; D is perhaps TRBD1 (6 bases). CDR1 SEHNR and CDR2 FQNEAQ come from the germline V gene (reference sequence). V lost 6 bases and J lost 6, with 14 bases in between. The CDR3 sequence is 13 residues long. The CDR3 region has the DNA TGTGCCAGCAGGGAACAGGGAGTACATGGCTACACCTTC. Translated: CASREQGVHGYTF.

This clonotype was counted at least ten times. This rearrangement joins TRBV20-1 to TRBJ2-7; 8 bases line up with TRBD2. CDR3 length: 14 residues. Looked up from germline, CDR1 is DFQATT and CDR2 is SNEGSKA (reference sequence). V shed 3 bases, J shed 5 bases, and the junction held 9 bases outside the gene matches. The CDR3 nucleotides are TGCAGTGCTAGTCAGGGGACTAGACGCCACGAGCAGTACTTC. Translation gives CSASQGTRRHEQYF.

This clonotype has a count of ten or more. This chain joins TRBV12-3 or TRBV12-4 and TRBJ1-1; maybe TRBD1 (5 bases). Trimming stripped 2 bases from V and 11 bases from J, with 15 bases between. There are 13 residues in the CDR3. CDR3 region: CASSLTRQLGAFF. The CDR3 nucleotides are TGTGCCAGCAGTTTAACCCGACAGCTCGGGGCTTTCTTT.

This clonotype has at least ten counts. This sequence joins TRBV6-1 and TRBJ1-1, with TRBD1 matching over 9 bases. The CDR3 loop spans 14 amino acids. The V segment lost 7 bases and the J segment 4 bases; nucleotides outside the gene matches: 7. Germline loops: CDR1 MNHNS, CDR2 SASEGT. This chain's CDR3 is CASTRDREGTEAFF. CDR3 nucleotide sequence: TGTGCCAGCACCCGGGACAGGGAGGGCACTGAAGCTTTCTTT.

This clonotype was recorded many times. The CDR3 is CASSLAGDFRGYNEQFF. CDR3 DNA: TGTGCCAGCAGTTTAGCGGGAGACTTTCGAGGCTACAATGAGCAGTTCTTC. The chain employs TRBV27 and TRBJ2-1; TRBD2 matches at 7 bases. Germline assignment: CDR1 MNHEY and CDR2 SMNVEV (reference sequence). V lost 2 bases and J lost 3; bases outside the gene matches: 10. The length of the CDR3 is 17 residues.

In its sample, this clonotype was seen many times. The chain links TRBV7-3 to TRBJ2-7; D remains ambiguous. CDR3 size: 15 residues. In germline, CDR1 is SGHTA, CDR2 FQGTGA. The germline V and J ends were trimmed by 6 bases and 0 bases, with 15 bases remaining between them. CDR3 protein: CASSRGPPSSYEQYF. The DNA for the CDR3 is TGTGCCAGCAGTCGAGGTCCGCCTAGCTCCTACGAGCAGTACTTC.

This clonotype appeared many times. This chain connects TRBV7-6 to TRBJ2-7, with D hard to call. Per the germline V gene, CDR1 is SGHVS and CDR2 is FNYEAQ. V lost 4 bases to trimming and J lost 0 bases, with 7 bases between them. This CDR3 is 13 amino acids long. The DNA for the CDR3 is TGTGCCAGCAGCTCCTACAGCTCCTACGAGCAGTACTTC. It codes for CASSSYSSYEQYF.

The table lists this clonotype with many counts. The chain recombines TRBV7-8 with TRBJ2-1; weak D call: TRBD1 (6 bases). From germline, CDR1 is SGHVS and CDR2 FQNEAQ. V shed 1 base and J shed 10 bases, with 17 bases lying between them. CDR3 length: 15 amino acids. CDR3 amino acids: CASSLGDRPAREQFF. CDR3 sequence (DNA): TGTGCCAGCAGCTTAGGAGACAGGCCCGCGCGAGAGCAGTTCTTC.

The rearrangement links TRBV19 to TRBJ2-1; 15 positions match TRBD2. CDR3 length equals 15 residues. V was clipped by 4 bases and J by 8 bases; unmatched bases: 3. Germline V gene lookup returns CDR1 LNHDA and CDR2 SQIVND (reference sequence). This CDR3 reads CASSRTSGRAYEQFF. As DNA, the CDR3 is TGTGCCAGTAGTAGGACTAGCGGGAGGGCCTATGAGCAGTTCTTC.

This clonotype was detected a few times. One end of the junction does not line up with germline, which may come from a read error. The J gene is TRBJ2-1, the V gene TRBV9, with D perhaps being TRBD1 or TRBD2 (6 bases each). The CDR3 has 14 amino acids. Germline lookup yields CDR1 SGDLS and CDR2 YYNGEE. The CDR3 DNA is TGCGCCAGCAGCTTGGGGGGCCTCTCCAATGAGCAGTTCTTC. Its protein product is CASSLGGLSNEQFF.

The CDR3 sequence is CASSFRRGGADYGYTF. Written as DNA, the CDR3 is TGTGCCAGCAGCTTCCGTAGGGGGGGAGCGGACTATGGCTACACCTTC. V gene TRBV7-2 combines with J gene TRBJ1-2; tentative D call: TRBD1 (6 bases). This CDR3 region has 16 residues. In germline, CDR1 is SGHTA, CDR2 FQGNSA. Trimming removed 3 bases at V and 3 bases at J, with 17 bases between. Full variable domain (remainder filled in from reference TRBV7-2 and TRBJ1-2): GAGVSQSPSNKVTEKGKDVELRCDPISGHTALYWYRQSLGQGLEFLIYFQGNSAPDKSGLPSDRFSAERTGGSVSTLTIQRTQQEDSAVYLCASSFRRGGADYGYTFGSGTRLTVV.

In its sample, this clonotype was seen many times. CDR3 residues: CASSPTLGTEISYEQYF. The CDR3 DNA sequence: TGTGCCAGCAGCCCAACCCTCGGGACAGAGATATCCTACGAGCAGTACTTC. The chain joins TRBV11-2 to TRBJ2-7; 7 nucleotides match TRBD1. Trimming took 5 bases from V and 1 from J; bases not matched to a gene: 14. Germline assignment: CDR1 SGHAT and CDR2 FQNNGV. This CDR3 has 17 amino acids.

The chain links TRBV7-2 to TRBJ1-6; D is undetermined. CDR3 length: 15 amino acids. V gave up 2 bases and J gave up 5 bases, with 10 bases separating them. Germline CDR1 is SGHTA and CDR2 is FQGNSA. CDR3 coding DNA: TGTGCCAGCAGCTTACACAGCGGGGATAATTCACCCCTCCACTTT. Translation gives CASSLHSGDNSPLHF. Full variable domain (outside the CDR3, taken from reference TRBV7-2 and TRBJ1-6): GAGVSQSPSNKVTEKGKDVELRCDPISGHTALYWYRQSLGQGLEFLIYFQGNSAPDKSGLPSDRFSAERTGGSVSTLTIQRTQQEDSAVYLCASSLHSGDNSPLHFGNGTRLTVT.

V usage is TRBV30 and J usage is TRBJ1-1; D unclear. CDR3 length equals 15 residues. V lost 2 bases and J 0 bases, leaving 13 bases between the germline ends. Per germline, CDR1 GTSNPN and CDR2 SVGIG (reference sequence). This CDR3 reads CAWSRKWQLNTEAFF. For the CDR3, the DNA is TGTGCCTGGAGTCGGAAGTGGCAACTGAACACTGAAGCTTTCTTT.

In the case of this clonotype: A read error is likely here: a far larger clone is one base away. The chain recombines TRBV28 with TRBJ2-7, with 12 bases identical to TRBD1. V lost 4 bases, J lost 5 bases, and 6 bases stayed unmatched. Germline V gene data show CDR1 as MDHEN and CDR2 as SYDVKM. The CDR3 totals 15 residues. This chain's CDR3 is CASSYSGTGGHEQYF. The CDR3 DNA reads as TGTGCCAGCAGTTACTCCGGGACAGGGGGCCACGAGCAGTACTTC.

This clonotype came up many times. The chain carries TRBV11-3 and TRBJ1-1; 8 nucleotides align to TRBD1. This CDR3 is 15 amino acids long. Germline V gene data show CDR1 as SGHNT and CDR2 as YENEEA. V dropped 4 bases and J dropped 7; count of bases not matched to a gene: 11. The CDR3 region has the DNA TGTGCCAGCAGCTCAGGGCGGGTTGGGACAGGTGAAGCTTTCTTT. This codes for CASSSGRVGTGEAFF.

This clonotype appeared many times. J is TRBJ1-1 and V is TRBV28; no reliable D call. The CDR3 is 14 residues long. Deletions cut 4 bases from V and 6 bases from J, with 15 bases between. Looked up from germline, CDR1 is MDHEN and CDR2 is SYDVKM. CDR3 region: CASSWTAHRAEAFF. CDR3 bases: TGTGCCAGCAGTTGGACCGCCCATAGGGCTGAAGCTTTCTTT.

At least ten counts were recorded for this clonotype. This sequence joins TRBV12-3 or TRBV12-4 and TRBJ1-1; TRBD1 aligns across 8 bases. The CDR3 runs to 13 residues. V gave up 6 bases and J gave up 5 bases; unmatched junction bases: 5. The CDR3 here is CASSRGRRTEAFF. DNA for the CDR3: TGTGCCAGCAGCAGGGGGCGGAGGACTGAAGCTTTCTTT.

A few counts support this clonotype. The missing conserved phenylalanine or tryptophan at the end of this CDR3 makes a read error likely. The chain uses TRBV12-3 or TRBV12-4 and TRBJ2-2, with 14 positions matching TRBD2. V was clipped by 5 bases and J by 6 bases; unmatched bases: 5. This CDR3 is 16 amino acids long. The CDR3 reads CASSETSGGVAGELFS. The CDR3 nucleotides read TGTGCCAGCAGTGAGACTAGCGGGGGGGTGGCCGGGGAGCTGTTTTCT.